This paragraph reports one T cell receptor beta chain. The clone's antigen remains unknown. Per-nucleotide qualities are absent, and no much larger clonotype sits a single base away. Peripheral blood CD8+ and CD4+ T cells from healthy donors, Susac syndrome patients and multiple sclerosis patients were profiled by high-throughput TCR beta sequencing. The multiple sclerosis controls were treatment-naive patients who had stable or active relapsing-remitting disease and met the revised McDonald criteria. CD8+ TEMRA cells were enriched by FACS, while bulk CD8+ and CD4+ T cells were purified by magnetic negative isolation. Blood was drawn into EDTA tubes, processed within 24 hours, and PBMCs were isolated by density gradient centrifugation. PBMCs destined for TCR sequencing were cryopreserved in liquid nitrogen and later thawed in a 37 °C water bath. The sorted or isolated CD4+, CD8+ and CD8+ TEMRA cells reached a purity of at least 90%.

These data belong to a study of CD8 T cells in Susac syndrome (dated by TCRdb to between 2017 and 2020). For the study in its entirety: Repertoire sequencing was used to test whether CD8+ T cell activation and differentiation in Susac syndrome was antigen driven. The clonality of the CD8+ T cell repertoire was compared across 11 to 12 healthy donors, some 14 Susac syndrome patients and around 16 multiple sclerosis patients.

What the study reported, not specific to this receptor: The study acknowledged that relatively few individuals were included in the TCR sequencing and HLA analysis.

RNA was extracted with the RNeasy kit and about 0.5 to 1 ug was reverse transcribed using random hexamers. TCR beta CDR3 regions were amplified with the immunoSEQ multiplex PCR assay covering 54 Vbeta and 13 Jbeta segments. PCR amplification bias was corrected using a synthetic template baseline for primer optimization and computational correction. In the paper's pipeline: Reads were annotated to V, D and J genes according to IMGT and were analyzed with immunoSEQ Analyzer, with only productive sequences retained. Clonality was computed as one minus Shannon entropy normalized by log2 of the number of productive unique sequences. Public and private clones were assessed among the 100 most prevalent clones of each patient and control. Susac-specific clones were defined as absent from healthy and MS cohorts, 850 to 1,300 published viral clones and other ImmuneACCESS disease sequences. TCRdb reanalyzed the raw reads on its own, using fastp at Q25 for trimming and MiXCR for clone calling, and kept in-frame beta chains. Records with the same CDR3 protein are collapsed into one entry carrying the most frequent genes and DNA. These V and J calls originate from TCRdb's pipeline instead of the authors' own analysis. For this sample the table gives about 66,000 distinct CDR3 sequences, of which 90% to 95% were detected only once. The ten most abundant clones make up about 0.61% of the sample.

From a lookup of the germline V gene (reference sequence), CDR1 and CDR2 are DFQATT and SNEGSKA. The germline V end is reduced by 6 bases and the J end by 9 bases; junction bases left unmatched: 14. From its cysteine to its phenylalanine, the CDR3 spans 14 amino acids. Just CDR3 DNA is preserved here, 42 bases in frame from base 1. This receptor was obtained from a human donor with multiple sclerosis. Sequencing input: CD8+ T cells from PBMCs. In this chain, TRBV20-1 is recombined with TRBJ2-1, and 7 bases in between align with TRBD1. The nucleotide sequence reads TGCAGTGCGAGACCGACAGGGCAGCTCTTTGAGCAGTTCTTC. This is translated as CSARPTGQLFEQFF.